This is a list of T cell receptor beta chains from one sample in a study of T cell changes during pregnancy in multiple sclerosis. Assay used: immunoSEQ multiplex PCR; TCRdb lists only in-frame clones, some missing. The sample has about 17,000 clones; roughly 88% are singletons. The sequencing here drew on CD8+ T cells from peripheral blood mononuclear cells, taken after pregnancy. The receptors come from a female donor in good health, enrolled as a control in a pregnancy study. Both conserved end residues are part of each CDR3. Fields, in order: J gene, D gene, clone size, V gene, CDR3 DNA, CDR3 protein. A D gene is named only where the DNA matches it firmly. A row's size may be missing; if present it is once, few, many or a size class.

>TRBJ2-1|.|.|TRBV7-9
TGTGCCAGCAGCCGTGCGCTCAATGAGCAGTTCTTC
CASSRALNEQFF
>TRBJ2-5|TRBD2|.|TRBV5-1
TGCGCCAGCAGCTTGGGGCTAGCGGGGGCAGAGACCCAGTACTTC
CASSLGLAGAETQYF
>TRBJ2-1|.|.|TRBV7-6
TGTGCCAGCAGCTTAGCGTACGGGAATGAGCAGTTCTTC
CASSLAYGNEQFF
>TRBJ2-7|.|few|TRBV28
TGTGCCAGCAGTTGGACAGCTACCTACGAGCAGTACTTC
CASSWTATYEQYF
>TRBJ1-4|.|.|TRBV6-5
TGTGCCAGCAAAACGGGGTTCGGAAATGAAAAACTGTTTTTT
CASKTGFGNEKLFF
>TRBJ1-1|.|.|TRBV6-4
TGTGCCAGCAGTGAGGCCTCGGACAGTAACACTGAAGCTTTCTTT
CASSEASDSNTEAFF
>TRBJ1-3|TRBD1|.|TRBV5-4
TGTGCCAGCAGCTTGGACGGACAGGGTATTTCGGGAAACACCATATATTTT
CASSLDGQGISGNTIYF
>TRBJ2-1|TRBD2|.|TRBV7-3
TGTGCCAGCAGCTTAGGGGCGGGGGGAGGCGATGAGCAGTTCTTC
CASSLGAGGGDEQFF
>TRBJ2-7|.|.|TRBV29-1
TGCAGCGTTGAAGAGGGGGCGAGATTAGGCGAGCAGTACTTC
CSVEEGARLGEQYF
>TRBJ2-3|.|medium-sized|TRBV19
TGTGCCAGTAGTATAGTTCCCGCAGATACGCAGTATTTT
CASSIVPADTQYF
>TRBJ2-5|TRBD2|.|TRBV9
TGTGCCAGCAGCCTAGCGGGGGGGCTGGAGACCCAGTACTTC
CASSLAGGLETQYF
>TRBJ2-1|.|.|TRBV9
TGTGCCAGCAGCGTAGAACCGGTTTCCTACAATGAGCAGTTCTTC
CASSVEPVSYNEQFF
>TRBJ1-6|.|few|TRBV19
TGTGCCAGTAGTATAATCCGGGGCTCCTATAATTCACCCCTCCACTTT
CASSIIRGSYNSPLHF
>TRBJ2-2|.|.|TRBV6-5
TGTGCCAGCAGTTTAGCTCAGGGTCCCGGGGAGCTGTTTTTT
CASSLAQGPGELFF
>TRBJ1-4|TRBD1|.|TRBV13
TGTGCCAGCAGCGCGGTGACAGGGACTAATGAAAAACTGTTTTTT
CASSAVTGTNEKLFF
>TRBJ1-1|.|.|TRBV6-4
TGTGCCAGCAGGCCACATTCCTCCATGAACACTGAAGCTTTCTTT
CASRPHSSMNTEAFF
>TRBJ2-5|.|.|TRBV12-5
TGTGCTAGTGGTTTGGTTTTGGGGGCCGGGGAGACCCAGTACTTC
CASGLVLGAGETQYF
>TRBJ1-5|.|once|TRBV7-8
TGTGCCAGCAGCTTCTTCGAGAGTGCTGATCAGCCCCAGCATTTT
CASSFFESADQPQHF
>TRBJ2-7|.|.|TRBV6-1
TGTGCCAGCGAACCGAGCGGTTCCCCGTCGGACGAGCAGTACTTC
CASEPSGSPSDEQYF
>TRBJ2-3|.|.|TRBV27
TGTGCCAGCAGTTCGGGATACCAAGTGGATACGCAGTATTTT
CASSSGYQVDTQYF
>TRBJ2-7|TRBD2|.|TRBV28
TGTGCCAGCAGCCCGGGACTAGCGGACGAGCAGTACTTC
CASSPGLADEQYF
>TRBJ2-7|TRBD2|.|TRBV9
TGTGCCAGCAGCGGGCGGGGGAGCTCCTACGAGCAGTACTTC
CASSGRGSSYEQYF
>TRBJ2-2|.|.|TRBV27
TGTGCCAGCAGTTTGGGGCACACCGGGGAGCTGTTTTTT
CASSLGHTGELFF
>TRBJ1-2|.|.|TRBV9
TGTGCCAGCGGGGACAACCGGAAGGGAGGCTACACCTTC
CASGDNRKGGYTF
>TRBJ2-7|.|once|TRBV5-6
TGTGCCAGCAGCGTGGCCGACGAGCAGTACTTC
CASSVADEQYF
>TRBJ2-1|TRBD2|.|TRBV5-6
TGTGCCAGCACCCCATCTAGCGGGAGCTCCTACAATGAGCAGTTCTTC
CASTPSSGSSYNEQFF